This entry features one T cell receptor (beta chain) sequence. The clone's antigen remains unknown. One base away there is no much larger clone; base qualities are not given. One collaborating source in Seattle enrolled patients while the patients were actively infected and followed the patients over time throughout the course of disease. The collaborating institutions used their own protocols to collect whole blood in K2EDTA tubes. Collaborator samples were shipped for TCRbeta analysis as frozen whole blood, isolated PBMCs, or DNA extracted from either sample type. The data are from a study of blood T cell repertoires in COVID-19 (dated by TCRdb to the early 2020s). About the study as a whole: Samples covering the acute and convalescent phases of COVID-19 were provided by collaborators in the United States, Italy and Spain. Sample metadata almost always included a de-identified subject ID, COVID-19 status, age in years and sex. The samples were drawn from two sources: the first 160 participants of the ongoing ImmuneRACE study, and fewer than 1,500 subjects contributed by 6 global collaborators. Where available, HLA class I and class II types were obtained from metadata supplied by the sample provider rather than from assay-based typing. Deeply sampled blood TCRbeta repertoires from subjects exposed to, actively infected with, or recovered from COVID-19 were included in the dataset. The material from the prospective study consisted of cDNA or gDNA derived from T cells, B-cell-depleted T cells, or PBMCs. The repertoires were released in a freely available public database meant as a resource for research on the immune response to SARS-CoV-2. Study-level results and caveats: Clinical and demographic metadata were provided uncurated, with the amount varying by source and participant.

The CDR3 numbers 13 residues from cysteine through phenylalanine. The entry retains the CDR3 DNA only, 39 bases that are in frame from base 1. V was cut back by 7 bases and J by 8 bases, leaving a gap of 17 bases between them. From a lookup of the germline V gene (reference sequence), CDR1 and CDR2 are LNHDA and SQIVND. TCRbeta CDR3 regions were amplified from genomic DNA by means of the immunoSEQ Assay, a bias-controlled multiplex PCR. The paper's data handling went like this. The number of nucleated cells in each sample was estimated from the amplification of reference gene primers within the assay. To quantify the absolute abundance of each unique TCRbeta CDR3 rearrangement, sequence reads were collapsed and filtered. For each sample, productive Simpson clonality was calculated by taking the square root of Simpson's diversity index across productive rearrangements. TCRdb provides this immuneACCESS table in a form limited to in-frame rearrangements. Some clones are lacking; in checked studies, under half of them reflect an unresolved V gene, and why the rest are absent is not known. Clone size and V and J calls were adopted from that table, with D and trimming inferred from the DNA. The sample table holds some 180,000 clones, of which about 80% were seen once. The ten largest clones add up to 7.8% of the sample.

The sequence came from a woman in her sixties with COVID-19, enrolled during active disease. In this chain, TRBV19 is recombined with TRBJ1-2; the D region possibly corresponds to TRBD1 (5 bases align). Sequences were obtained from peripheral blood. The CDR3 region reads CASNRRASYGYTF. At the DNA level, the sequence is TGTGCCAGTAACCGCAGGGCGTCGTACGGCTACACCTTC.